This TCR beta chain is drawn from a study of blood T cell repertoires in COVID-19. On the study more broadly: COVID-19 samples collected from the United States, Italy and Spain covered acute and convalescent phases.

Data came from immunoSEQ multiplex PCR; TCRdb stores just in-frame clones and leaves some out. The repertoire includes around 220,000 clones, around 90% of them detected once, and roughly 16% sits in the top ten. CDR3 length: 16 amino acids. V was clipped by 0 bases and J by 5 bases; unmatched bases: 6. Germline CDR1 SGDLS, CDR2 YYNGEE. In terms of age and location, participants ranged from about 18 to 100 years and lived in 24 US areas. Sequenced input: PBMCs or T cells enriched from blood (not recorded which). This clonotype was obtained from a young man who had been exposed to COVID-19. The chain combines TRBV9 with TRBJ2-1; 9 positions match TRBD2. Here the CDR3 reads CASSVDAGGGNNEQFF. CDR3 DNA sequence: TGTGCCAGCAGCGTAGATGCGGGGGGGGGTAACAATGAGCAGTTCTTC.